Listed below are T cell receptor beta chains from one sample, sequenced in a study of tumor-infiltrating lymphocytes in primary liver carcinoma. TCRdb reprocessed the multiplex PCR reads via MiXCR and lists one record per CDR3 protein. The profile shows 180,000 or so distinct CDR3 sequences, 50% to 75% of them singletons. Sequenced material: peripheral blood. Receptors were obtained from a middle-aged man with primary liver carcinoma and hepatitis B virus infection. CDR3s include the opening cysteine and the closing phenylalanine or tryptophan. D genes are given only for firm matches. A clone size is listed for some rows: how often the clone was seen (once, few, many), or a class if it is expanded.

many 18 TRBJ2-3 TRBV11-2 TRBD1 CASSPGRLTGAQTDTQYF
NA 14 TRBJ2-1 TRBV28 TRBD1 CTSISGQGANEQFF
NA 18 TRBJ2-2 TRBV6-2/TRBV6-3 TRBD1 CASSTYRGQGANTGELFF
NA 13 TRBJ2-7 TRBV21-1 NA CASSKGEGYEQYF
NA 14 TRBJ2-3 TRBV12-5 TRBD2 CASGPGLATDTQYF
few 13 TRBJ2-3 TRBV7-9 NA CASSQPSTDTQYF
NA 14 TRBJ2-1 TRBV5-5 NA CASSPGSSYNEQFF
NA 15 TRBJ1-5 TRBV4-1 NA CASSPTDPGGQAQHF
NA 14 TRBJ2-5 TRBV11-2 TRBD1 CANSSGQGQETRYF
many 14 TRBJ1-2 TRBV11-2 NA CASSLGRAPYGYTF
NA 14 TRBJ2-1 TRBV12-3/TRBV12-4 NA CASSSPGRGDEQFF
NA 15 TRBJ1-6 TRBV12-3/TRBV12-4 TRBD1 CASSLTGAANSPLQF
few 15 TRBJ2-1 TRBV19 TRBD2 CASKQRSGRANEQFF
NA 14 TRBJ2-1 TRBV29-1 TRBD2 CSVEVAGGYNERFF
NA 15 TRBJ2-1 TRBV6-2/TRBV6-3 NA CASSPAKGNRNEQFF
once 16 TRBJ2-1 TRBV7-8 TRBD2 CASSQSGRAGNNEQFF
NA 15 TRBJ1-2 TRBV4-2 NA CASSQDIGQNCGYTF
NA 14 TRBJ2-3 TRBV11-2 NA CANNPAYSTDTQDF
NA 11 TRBJ1-6 TRBV28 NA CATREGQPLHF
NA 17 TRBJ2-1 TRBV6-4 NA CASSDTRTLLTVYEQFF
NA 14 TRBJ2-7 TRBV11-2 NA CASSLTGGVYGQYF
many 15 TRBJ2-7 TRBV11-2 NA CASSVGTYSSYEQYF
once 12 TRBJ2-5 TRBV11-2 NA CASSHLGETQYF
NA 11 TRBJ2-7 TRBV2 NA CATHGGNEQYF
NA 15 TRBJ2-7 TRBV4-2 NA CTSSQGDGSGYEQYF
NA 15 TRBJ2-7 TRBV14 NA CASSQGQRYPYEQYF
many 15 TRBJ2-3 TRBV11-2 TRBD1 CASSPGTGVTDTQYF
NA 14 TRBJ2-1 TRBV5-6 NA CASSLVDSDNEQFF
NA 13 TRBJ2-4 TRBV10-2 NA CASRTGSGDIQYF
few 14 TRBJ2-5 TRBV30 TRBD1 CAWNVPGGQETQYF
few 13 TRBJ1-6 TRBV7-9 NA CASSPQNNSPLHF
NA 14 TRBJ2-3 TRBV10-3 NA CVISENAVTDTQYF
NA 12 TRBJ2-5 TRBV29-1 TRBD1 CSVEGAHGTQYF
few 14 TRBJ2-7 TRBV28 TRBD2 CASTQVGRGYEQYF
NA 12 TRBJ2-4 TRBV6-5 TRBD1 CASSGQGDIQYF
NA 15 TRBJ2-7 TRBV11-2 NA CASSLIGDLGYEQYF
many 13 TRBJ2-7 TRBV12-3/TRBV12-4 TRBD1 CASSWTGGDEQYF
few 14 TRBJ2-6 TRBV30 NA CAWSDTSWANVLTF
NA 19 TRBJ2-1 TRBV6-1 TRBD2 CASSEDPPSGGRVYNEQFF
few 13 TRBJ1-2 TRBV10-3 TRBD1 CAIRGDSVDGYTF
many 14 TRBJ1-1 TRBV29-1 NA CSASWRRLNTEAFF
NA 17 TRBJ2-7 TRBV12-3/TRBV12-4 TRBD1 CASNLTTGGSHSYEQYF
NA 16 TRBJ2-1 TRBV5-4 TRBD2 CASSSTGTSDFNEQFF
NA 13 TRBJ2-5 TRBV2 NA CASTRGIQETQYF